The sequence of this T cell receptor beta chain was determined in a study of STAT3 mutations in large granular lymphocyte leukemia. The wider study: More than half of T-LGLL patients received immunosuppressive therapy. Study observations and caveats: Every T-cell large granular lymphocyte leukemia patient had at least one immunodominant TCR beta clonotype. Samples missed the first appearance of the clone. In about 30% of the 18 patients, new TCR clonotypes emerged after therapy.

The table lists this clone with a few counts. Its specificity is unknown. Clones were read by immunoSEQ multiplex PCR, and TCRdb kept only the in-frame ones, dropping some. The sample has thousands of clones, about 39% seen once. The CDR3 is 12 residues long. Germline CDR1 MNHNY, CDR2 SVGAGI (reference sequence). With 5 bases removed from V and 10 bases from J, the gap between germline ends came to 12 bases. This clonotype originated in a man between 60 and 70 years old with T-cell large granular lymphocyte leukemia. Some clones in this sample may be carry-over from other donors' samples. J is TRBJ2-1 and V is TRBV6-6; TRBD1 is a possible D gene (5 bases). The material sequenced was peripheral blood mononuclear cells. CDR3 protein: CASSPVTVEQFF. In nucleotides, the CDR3 is TGTGCCAGCAGTCCGGTGACAGTAGAGCAGTTCTTC.